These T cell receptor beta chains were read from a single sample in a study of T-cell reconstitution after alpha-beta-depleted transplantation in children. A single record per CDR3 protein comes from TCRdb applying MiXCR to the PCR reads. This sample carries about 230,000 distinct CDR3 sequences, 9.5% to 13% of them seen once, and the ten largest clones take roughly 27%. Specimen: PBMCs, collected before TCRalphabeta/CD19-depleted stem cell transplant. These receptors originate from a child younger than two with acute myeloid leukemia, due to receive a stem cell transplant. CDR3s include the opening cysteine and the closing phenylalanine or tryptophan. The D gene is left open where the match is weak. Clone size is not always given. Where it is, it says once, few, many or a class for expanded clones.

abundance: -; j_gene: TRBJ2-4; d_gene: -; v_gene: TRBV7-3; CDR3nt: TGTGCCAGTAGCCGGTCCATTCAGTACTTC; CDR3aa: CASSRSIQYF
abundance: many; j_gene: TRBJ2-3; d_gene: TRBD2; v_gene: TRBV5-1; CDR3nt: TGCGCCAGCAGCTTGGTAGCGGGAGCAGATACGCAGTATTTT; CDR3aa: CASSLVAGADTQYF
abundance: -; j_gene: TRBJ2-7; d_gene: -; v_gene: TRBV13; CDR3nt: TGTGCCAGCAGCCCTAGCCGGAACTCCTACGAGCAGTACTTC; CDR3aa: CASSPSRNSYEQYF
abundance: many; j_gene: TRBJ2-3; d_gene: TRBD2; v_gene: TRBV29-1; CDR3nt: TGCAGCGTCGGAGCGGGGGCCTTCACAGATACGCAGTATTTT; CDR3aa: CSVGAGAFTDTQYF
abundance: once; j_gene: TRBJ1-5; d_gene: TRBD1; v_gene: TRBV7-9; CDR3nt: TGTGCCAGCAGCGCCACCGGGACAGACAATCAGCCCCAGCATTTT; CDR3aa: CASSATGTDNQPQHF
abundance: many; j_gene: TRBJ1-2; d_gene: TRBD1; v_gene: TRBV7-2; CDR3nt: TGTGCCAGCAGCTTCTATCAGGGGGAAGGGGGCTACACCTTC; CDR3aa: CASSFYQGEGGYTF
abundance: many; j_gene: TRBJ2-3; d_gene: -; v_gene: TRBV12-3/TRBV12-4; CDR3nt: TGTGCCAGCAGTTTTGGACATTATACGCAGTATTTT; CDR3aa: CASSFGHYTQYF
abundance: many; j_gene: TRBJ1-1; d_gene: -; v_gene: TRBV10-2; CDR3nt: TGCGCCAGCAGTGCCGTTCAGGCGATGGGCACTGAAGCTTTCTTT; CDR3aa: CASSAVQAMGTEAFF
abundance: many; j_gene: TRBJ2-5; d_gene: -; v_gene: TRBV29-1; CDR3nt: TGCAGCGTTGGGGGTCCGTTGCTCCAAGAGACCCAGTACTTC; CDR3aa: CSVGGPLLQETQYF
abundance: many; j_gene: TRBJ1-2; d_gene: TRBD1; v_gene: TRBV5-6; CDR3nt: TGTGCCAGCAGCACCACAGGGGTACATGGCTACACCTTC; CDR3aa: CASSTTGVHGYTF
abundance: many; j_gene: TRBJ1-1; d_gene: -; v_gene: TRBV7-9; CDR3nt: TGTGCCCGGGTGGGGGGCGGCACTGAAGCTTTCTTT; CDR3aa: CARVGGGTEAFF
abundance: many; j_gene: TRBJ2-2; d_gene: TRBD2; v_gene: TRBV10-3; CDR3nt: TGTGCCATCAGTTTTCGGGAGGAGGACACCGGGGAGCTGTTTTTT; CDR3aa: CAISFREEDTGELFF
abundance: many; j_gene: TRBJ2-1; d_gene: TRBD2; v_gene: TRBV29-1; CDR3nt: TGCAGCGTTTACCGGGAGGAGAGGTACAATGAGCAGTTCTTC; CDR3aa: CSVYREERYNEQFF
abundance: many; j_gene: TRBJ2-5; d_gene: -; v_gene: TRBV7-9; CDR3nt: TGTGCCAGCAGCTTAGGGGAGCGGTACCAAGAGACCCAGTACTTC; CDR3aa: CASSLGERYQETQYF
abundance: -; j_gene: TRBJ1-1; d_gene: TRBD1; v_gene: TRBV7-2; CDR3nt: TGTGCCAGCAGCCGAGACAGGGAGAACACTGAAGCTTTCTTT; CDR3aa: CASSRDRENTEAFF
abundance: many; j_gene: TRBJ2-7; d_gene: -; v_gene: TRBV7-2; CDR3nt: TGTGCCAGCAGCTCCATGGACTCGAGCCTCTACGAGCAGTACTTC; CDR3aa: CASSSMDSSLYEQYF
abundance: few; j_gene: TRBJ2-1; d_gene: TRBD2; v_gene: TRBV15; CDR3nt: TGTGCCACCAGCAGAGGGGGGGCTAGCGGGGAGTTTCAGTTCTTC; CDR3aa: CATSRGGASGEFQFF
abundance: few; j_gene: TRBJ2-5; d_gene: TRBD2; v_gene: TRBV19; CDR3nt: TGTGCCAGTAGTTTGGGGAGGGAACAAGAGACCCAGTACTTC; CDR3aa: CASSLGREQETQYF
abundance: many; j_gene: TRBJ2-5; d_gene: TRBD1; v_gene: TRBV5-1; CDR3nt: TGCGCCAGCAGCTCCCTGACAGGGGAAGAGACCCAGTACTTC; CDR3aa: CASSSLTGEETQYF
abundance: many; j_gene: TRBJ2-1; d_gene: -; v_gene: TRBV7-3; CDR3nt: TGTGCCAGCAGCCCCGGCGGTGAGGTGAATGAGCAGTTCTTC; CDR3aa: CASSPGGEVNEQFF
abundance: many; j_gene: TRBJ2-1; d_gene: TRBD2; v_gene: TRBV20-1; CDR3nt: TGCAGTGCACCCCTAGCGGGGGCTCTCAATGAGCAGTTCTTC; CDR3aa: CSAPLAGALNEQFF
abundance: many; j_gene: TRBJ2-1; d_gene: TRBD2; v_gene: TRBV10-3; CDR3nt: TGTGCCATCAGTGTCCGGCTAGCGGGAGACGAGGGTGAGCAGTTCTTC; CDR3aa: CAISVRLAGDEGEQFF
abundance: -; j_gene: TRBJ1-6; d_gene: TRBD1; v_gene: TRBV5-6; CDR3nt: TGTGCCAGCAATCTACAGGGGTGGAATTCACCCCTCCACTTT; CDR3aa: CASNLQGWNSPLHF
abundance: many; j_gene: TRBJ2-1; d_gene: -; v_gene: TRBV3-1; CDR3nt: TGTGCCAGCAGCCAATGGCTAGCCTCAAATGAGCAGTTCTTC; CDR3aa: CASSQWLASNEQFF
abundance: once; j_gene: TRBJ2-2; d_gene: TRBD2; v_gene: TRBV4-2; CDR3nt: TGTGCCAGCAGCCAAGGGGCGGGGGGCATGGCCGGGGAGCTGTTTTTT; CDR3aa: CASSQGAGGMAGELFF
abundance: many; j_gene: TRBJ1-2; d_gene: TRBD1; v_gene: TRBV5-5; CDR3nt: TGTGCCAGCAGCCTGTCAGGGGGCCTCTATGGCTACACCTTC; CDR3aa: CASSLSGGLYGYTF
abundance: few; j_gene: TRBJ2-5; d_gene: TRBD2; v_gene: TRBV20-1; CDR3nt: TGCAGTGCTGGACTAGCGGGAGGGCAAGAGACCCAGTACTTC; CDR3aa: CSAGLAGGQETQYF